The 15 T cell receptor beta chains in this list originate from one sample, sequenced in a study of blood T cell repertoires in COVID-19. Sequenced by immunoSEQ multiplex PCR; TCRdb stores in-frame clones only, minus some. The data contain about 26,000 clones, around four fifths of them singletons. The specimen sequenced was peripheral blood. The receptors were gathered from a man aged 80 or over with active or convalescent COVID-19.

This chain connects TRBV7-9 to TRBJ2-3; 12 bases map to TRBD2. In germline, CDR1 is SEHNR, CDR2 FQNEAQ (reference sequence). Unmatched junction bases numbered 6, after V lost 5 bases and J lost 0 bases. This CDR3 has 17 amino acids. The DNA for the CDR3 is TGTGCCAGCAGCGCGACTAGCGGGGGCCATAGCACAGATACGCAGTATTTT. Translation gives CASSATSGGHSTDTQYF.

In its sample, this clone was seen once. The CDR3: CASWTGTMGYTF. CDR3 nucleotides: TGTGCCAGCTGGACAGGGACTATGGGCTACACCTTC. The chain is built from TRBV25-1 and TRBJ1-2; 8 bases line up with TRBD1. Germline CDR1 MGHDK, CDR2 SYGVNS. Trimming removed 8 bases from V and 8 bases from J; junction bases left unmatched: 7. The CDR3 has 12 residues.

Only a few counts were recorded for this clone. The chain joins TRBV5-1 to TRBJ2-1; 12 bases agree with TRBD1. This CDR3 has 17 amino acids. Germline V gives CDR1 SGHRS, CDR2 YFSETQ. V shed 0 bases and J 7 bases; nucleotides not matched to a gene: 8. The CDR3, as DNA: TGCGCCAGCAGCTTGGCCTCGGGGACAGGGGGCGGGAATGAGCAGTTCTTC. Its protein is CASSLASGTGGGNEQFF.

V usage is TRBV4-2 and J usage is TRBJ1-2, with D perhaps matching TRBD1 (6 bases). This CDR3 is built from 14 residues. Trimming stripped 0 bases from V and 4 bases from J, with 9 bases between. Germline V CDR1 and CDR2: LGHNA, YNFKEQ. CDR3 DNA: TGTGCCAGCAGCCAAGAAAGGGGGTTCTATGGCTACACCTTC. Protein product: CASSQERGFYGYTF.

The rearrangement joins TRBV18 to TRBJ1-1; D is perhaps TRBD1 (6 bases). Trimming cost V 4 bases and J 4 bases, with 22 bases left between them. Germline loops: CDR1 KGHSH, CDR2 LQKENI. The CDR3 extends over 17 amino acids. Here the CDR3 DNA reads TGTGCCAGCTCACAGGTCCCGATCCAGGGGCAGGGCACTGAAGCTTTCTTT. This sequence encodes CASSQVPIQGQGTEAFF.

This sequence joins TRBV9 and TRBJ1-1, with D possibly being TRBD1 (6 bases). CDR3 size: 17 residues. The germline gives CDR1 SGDLS, CDR2 YYNGEE. With 0 bases removed from V and 0 bases from J, the gap between germline ends came to 15 bases. Here the CDR3 reads CASSVGGHREVNTEAFF. DNA for the CDR3: TGTGCCAGCAGCGTAGGTGGACACAGGGAAGTGAACACTGAAGCTTTCTTT.

This clone was recorded a few times. The chain links TRBV4-1 to TRBJ2-7; the match to TRBD2 covers 7 bases. J gave up 3 bases and V 4 bases, and 12 bases lay outside the gene matches. The CDR3 is 16 amino acids. Germline V gene data show CDR1 as MGHRA and CDR2 as YSYEKL. The CDR3 region has the DNA TGCGCCAGCAGCCCCCTGGGAGGGCCCTTCCGCTACGAGCAGTACTTC. This encodes CASSPLGGPFRYEQYF.

This chain uses TRBV5-1 with TRBJ2-7; 15 bases align to TRBD2. Trimming removed 4 bases from V and 6 bases from J; junction bases left unmatched: 5. There are 15 residues in the CDR3. Germline assignment: CDR1 SGHRS and CDR2 YFSETQ. CDR3 coding DNA: TGCGCCAGCAGCCCGGGACTAGCGGGAGGTGGCGAGCAGTACTTC. It is translated as CASSPGLAGGGEQYF.

This clone was detected a few times. This chain connects TRBV5-1 to TRBJ1-1; 8 positions agree with TRBD1. Germline trimming cut 7 bases from V and 3 bases from J; bases unmatched to any gene: 2. Germline V gene sequence: CDR1 SGHRS, CDR2 YFSETQ. This CDR3 spans 12 amino acids. The CDR3 DNA sequence: TGCGCCAGCCGACAGGGGTACACTGAAGCTTTCTTT. Its translation is CASRQGYTEAFF.

The chain has TRBV27 and TRBJ1-2, with D perhaps matching TRBD1 (6 bases). CDR3 length: 13 residues. The germline V gene has CDR1 MNHEY and CDR2 SMNVEV (reference sequence). V gave up 6 bases and J gave up 8 bases, with 16 bases separating them. The chain's CDR3 is CASRYKQGGGYTF. In DNA, the CDR3 is TGTGCCAGCAGATACAAACAGGGCGGGGGCTACACCTTC.

This chain uses TRBV19 with TRBJ2-7; D possibly corresponds to TRBD1 (8 bases). Germline lookup yields CDR1 LNHDA and CDR2 SQIVND (reference sequence). This CDR3 has 15 amino acids. Trimming took 5 bases from V and 6 from J, leaving 20 bases between them. The CDR3 DNA reads as TGTGCCAGTAGTCCAGGACAGGGAGGGGTTTCCGAGCAGTACTTC. It encodes CASSPGQGGVSEQYF.

The chain couples TRBV25-1 to TRBJ2-5; TRBD1 is a possible D gene (5 bases). Trimming took off 5 bases at V and 4 bases at J, with 8 bases between the two ends. CDR1 and CDR2 from the germline V gene are MGHDK and SYGVNS. This CDR3 contains 12 residues. The CDR3 nucleotides are TGTGCCAGCAGTCAGGGAAGAGAGACCCAGTACTTC. This gives the protein CASSQGRETQYF.

This rearrangement joins TRBV6-2 or TRBV6-3 to TRBJ1-2, with 7 bases matching TRBD1. This CDR3 has 15 amino acids. Germline CDR1 is MNHEY and CDR2 is SVGEGT. Losses at the gene ends were 2 bases for V and 4 bases for J; bases not matched to a gene: 7. The CDR3 reads CASSYRLGTVYGYTF. The DNA for the CDR3 is TGTGCCAGCAGTTACCGGCTTGGGACAGTCTATGGCTACACCTTC.

This clone was observed a single time. The chain links TRBV5-1 to TRBJ1-1; 9 bases fit TRBD1. The trim removed 6 bases at V and 5 bases at J, leaving 8 bases unmatched. The germline V gene has CDR1 SGHRS and CDR2 YFSETQ. The CDR3 consists of 14 residues. CDR3 coding DNA: TGCGCCAGCACCGGATTAGGGACAGGGACTGAAGCTTTCTTT. This sequence encodes CASTGLGTGTEAFF. Variable domain in full (rest from reference TRBV5-1 and TRBJ1-1): KAGVTQTPRYLIKTRGQQVTLSCSPISGHRSVSWYQQTPGQGLQFLFEYFSETQRNKGNFPGRFSGRQFSNSRSEMNVSTLELGDSALYLCASTGLGTGTEAFFGQGTRLTVV.

The genes are TRBV6-6 and TRBJ2-7; 14 bases fit TRBD2. This CDR3 has 17 residues. CDR1 and CDR2 (germline): MNHNY, SVGAGI (reference sequence). V was pared by 5 bases and J by 2 bases, with 8 bases of the junction left unmatched. The CDR3 reads CASSRLAGGPFPYEQYF. CDR3 nucleotides: TGTGCCAGCAGTCGACTAGCGGGGGGGCCGTTCCCCTACGAGCAGTACTTC.